The subject of this entry is one T cell receptor (beta chain). Its antigen is not identified. Clones were read by immunoSEQ multiplex PCR, and TCRdb kept only the in-frame ones, dropping some. The table has roughly 80,000 clones, roughly four fifths seen once; the top ten hold 1.5% to 2%. This sample was taken from a study of OX40 agonist ivuxolimab in advanced cancers. Broader study findings: Doses of 0.1 to 3.0 mg/kg were accompanied by clonal expansion of CD4+ and CD8+ blood T cells by week 6. Among the least clonally expanded were partial responders at 0.1-3.0 mg/kg.

V was cut by 10 bases and J by 4 bases, with 22 bases left in between. This CDR3 spans 16 amino acids. Germline CDR1 is LNHDA and CDR2 is SQIVND (reference sequence). The chain has TRBV19 and TRBJ2-2; D not resolved. The material sequenced was CD4+ or CD8+ T cells sorted from blood, taken in a trial of the OX40 agonist ivuxolimab. The clonotype was recovered from an adult with an advanced solid tumor such as melanoma, head and neck, liver or kidney cancer. The CDR3 nucleotides are TGTGCCACCCATAGTGCACGTGGTAGCACCACCGGGGAGCTGTTTTTT. As protein: CATHSARGSTTGELFF.